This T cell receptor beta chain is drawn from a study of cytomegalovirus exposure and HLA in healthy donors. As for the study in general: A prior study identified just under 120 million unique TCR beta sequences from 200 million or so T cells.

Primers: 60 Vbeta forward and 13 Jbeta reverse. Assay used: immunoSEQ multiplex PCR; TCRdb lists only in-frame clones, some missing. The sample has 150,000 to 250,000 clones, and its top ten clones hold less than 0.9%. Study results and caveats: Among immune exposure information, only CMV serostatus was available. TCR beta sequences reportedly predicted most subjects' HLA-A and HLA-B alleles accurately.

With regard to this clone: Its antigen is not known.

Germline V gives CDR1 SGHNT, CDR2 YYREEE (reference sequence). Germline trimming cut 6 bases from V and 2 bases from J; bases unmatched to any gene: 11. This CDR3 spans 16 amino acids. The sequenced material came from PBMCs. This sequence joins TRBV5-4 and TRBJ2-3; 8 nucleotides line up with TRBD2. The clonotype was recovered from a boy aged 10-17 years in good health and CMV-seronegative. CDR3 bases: TGTGCCAGCACTACACTGGGGCGGGGGGTCACAGATACGCAGTATTTT. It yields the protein CASTTLGRGVTDTQYF.